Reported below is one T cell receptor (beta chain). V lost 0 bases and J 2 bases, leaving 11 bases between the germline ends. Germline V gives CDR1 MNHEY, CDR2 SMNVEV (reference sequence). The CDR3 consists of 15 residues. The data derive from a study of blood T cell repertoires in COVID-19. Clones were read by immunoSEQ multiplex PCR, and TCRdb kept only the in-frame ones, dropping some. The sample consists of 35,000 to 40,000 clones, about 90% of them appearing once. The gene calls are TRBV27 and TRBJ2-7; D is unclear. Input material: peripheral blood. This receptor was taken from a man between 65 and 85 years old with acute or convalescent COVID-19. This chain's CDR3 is CASSLSSAYTYEQYF. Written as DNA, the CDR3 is TGTGCCAGCAGTTTATCGAGTGCGTATACCTACGAGCAGTACTTC.